Listed below are T cell receptor beta chains from one sample, sequenced in a study of early T cells in non-severe SARS-CoV-2 infection. Via MiXCR, TCRdb re-called the 5' RACE reads, giving one row per CDR3 protein. Of 60,000 to 75,000 distinct CDR3 sequences in the sample, around 10% were seen once. Sequenced: whole blood. The receptors come from an adult who was a healthcare worker with PCR-confirmed SARS-CoV-2 infection or an uninfected control (not recorded which). Both conserved end residues are part of each CDR3. A D gene is named only where the DNA matches it firmly. Some rows mark clone size as missing; the rest say once, few, many or name a class of expanded clone.

many	TRBV11-2	.	TRBJ1-3	CASSRGGGGNTIYF	TGTGCCAGCAGCCGAGGGGGGGGCGGAAACACCATATATTTT
many	TRBV11-2	.	TRBJ2-7	CASSQESGAPYEQYF	TGTGCCAGCAGCCAGGAATCAGGGGCTCCCTACGAGCAGTACTTC
many	TRBV6-5	TRBD1	TRBJ1-2	CASSYTAGGSSGYTF	TGTGCCAGCAGTTATACGGCAGGGGGGTCGTCTGGCTACACCTTC
.	TRBV29-1	TRBD2	TRBJ2-2	CSVTRGDGSGELFF	TGCAGCGTTACACGGGGGGACGGCTCCGGGGAGCTGTTTTTT
.	TRBV5-1	TRBD2	TRBJ2-2	CASSPTPWRGAPGELFF	TGCGCCAGCAGCCCAACCCCCTGGCGGGGGGCTCCCGGGGAGCTGTTTTTT
many	TRBV20-1	.	TRBJ2-1	CSARWGLSYNEQFF	TGCAGTGCTAGATGGGGGCTCTCCTACAATGAGCAGTTCTTC
few	TRBV7-9	.	TRBJ2-7	CASSSWTGSGYEQYF	TGTGCCAGCAGCTCATGGACTGGCTCGGGGTACGAGCAGTACTTC
.	TRBV3-1	.	TRBJ2-7	CASSQGPPNGGPYEQYF	TGTGCCAGCAGCCAAGGGCCCCCCAACGGGGGACCCTACGAGCAGTACTTC
.	TRBV10-2	TRBD1	TRBJ2-7	CASTPGQDPSLSTYEQYF	TGCGCCAGCACACCGGGACAGGACCCTTCCCTTTCAACCTACGAGCAGTACTTC
many	TRBV19	TRBD2	TRBJ2-5	CASTQAGVVGETQYF	TGTGCCAGTACCCAAGCGGGAGTAGTTGGAGAGACCCAGTACTTC
many	TRBV18	.	TRBJ1-5	CASSTQGGGNQPQHF	TGTGCCAGCTCAACCCAGGGTGGAGGCAATCAGCCCCAGCATTTT
many	TRBV18	TRBD1	TRBJ1-5	CASSPRQGNQPQHF	TGTGCCAGCTCACCACGACAGGGAAATCAGCCCCAGCATTTT
few	TRBV5-1	.	TRBJ2-5	CASSPRASFQETQYF	TGCGCCAGCAGTCCAAGGGCCTCCTTCCAAGAGACCCAGTACTTC
many	TRBV2	.	TRBJ2-3	CASRDFTDTQYF	TGTGCCAGCAGGGACTTCACAGATACGCAGTATTTT
.	TRBV20-1	.	TRBJ2-1	CSARDGNSDNEQFF	TGCAGTGCTAGAGACGGAAATAGCGACAATGAGCAGTTCTTC
many	TRBV12-3/TRBV12-4	.	TRBJ2-2	CASSRTGELFF	TGTGCCAGCAGCCGTACCGGGGAGCTGTTTTTT
few	TRBV5-5	TRBD1	TRBJ2-7	CASDRDPQGGQYF	TGTGCCAGCGACAGGGACCCACAAGGAGGGCAGTACTTC
many	TRBV29-1	.	TRBJ1-1	CSVVGGSEAFF	TGCAGCGTTGTGGGAGGGTCTGAAGCTTTCTTT
few	TRBV24-1	.	TRBJ2-6	CATSDPSVVPNVLTF	TGTGCCACCAGTGACCCCTCCGTGGTTCCGAACGTCCTGACTTTC
many	TRBV12-3/TRBV12-4	TRBD2	TRBJ2-3	CASSHGTSSTDTQYF	TGTGCCAGCAGCCACGGGACTAGCAGCACAGATACGCAGTATTTT
.	TRBV7-3	TRBD2	TRBJ2-3	CASSSSGTSGDHTQYF	TGTGCCAGCAGCTCCTCCGGGACTAGCGGGGATCATACGCAGTATTTT
.	TRBV12-5	.	TRBJ1-5	CASGYPRGDNQPQHF	TGTGCTAGTGGTTACCCAAGGGGGGATAATCAGCCCCAGCATTTT